A selection of T cell receptor beta chains follows, all from one sample in a study of T cells in Graves' hyperthyroidism and ophthalmopathy. One entry per CDR3 protein results from TCRdb running MiXCR on the multiplex PCR reads. The data show approximately 700,000 distinct CDR3 sequences, with nearly 45% seen just once and roughly 6.5% held by the top ten. The specimen sequenced was peripheral blood or thyroid tissue (not recorded which). These receptors were obtained from an adult man with Graves' disease, either hyperthyroidism or ophthalmopathy (not recorded which). Both conserved end residues are part of each CDR3. A D gene is named only where the DNA matches it firmly. Only part of the rows carry a size: once, few, many, or a class if the clone is expanded.

size	D	V	J	CDR3	DNA
many	NA	TRBV20-1	TRBJ1-1	CSARDDTEAFF	TGCAGTGCGAGGGACGACACTGAAGCTTTCTTT
few	NA	TRBV12-3/TRBV12-4	TRBJ1-1	CASSAPDSLLVNTEAFF	TGTGCCAGCAGTGCCCCGGACAGTCTTCTGGTGAACACTGAAGCTTTCTTT
NA	NA	TRBV24-1	TRBJ2-7	CATSDPGTSYEQYF	TGTGCCACCAGTGACCCAGGGACGAGCTACGAGCAGTACTTC
few	TRBD1	TRBV6-5	TRBJ1-2	CASSWVGTGAYGYTF	TGTGCCAGCAGTTGGGTCGGGACAGGGGCATATGGCTACACCTTC
many	NA	TRBV20-1	TRBJ1-5	CSAPTDTGYNQPQHF	TGCAGTGCTCCTACGGACACAGGGTACAATCAGCCCCAGCATTTT
many	NA	TRBV7-9	TRBJ2-7	CASSLSRGSYEQYF	TGTGCCAGCAGCTTGAGCCGGGGTTCCTACGAGCAGTACTTC
few	TRBD1	TRBV19	TRBJ1-5	CASSIFQGDNQPQHF	TGTGCCAGTAGTATCTTCCAGGGGGACAATCAGCCCCAGCATTTT
few	NA	TRBV19	TRBJ2-2	CASSRTGRAGELFF	TGTGCCAGTAGTCGGACGGGACGGGCCGGGGAGCTGTTTTTT
NA	NA	TRBV5-4	TRBJ2-7	CASSLTRFYEQYF	TGTGCCAGCAGCTTGACTCGGTTCTACGAGCAGTACTTC
few	TRBD1	TRBV12-3/TRBV12-4	TRBJ2-5	CASSSGQGGLKETQYF	TGTGCCAGCAGTTCCGGACAGGGGGGCTTGAAAGAGACCCAGTACTTC
NA	TRBD1	TRBV11-2	TRBJ2-7	CASSPDRVGEQYF	TGTGCCAGCAGCCCCGACAGGGTTGGCGAGCAGTACTTC
NA	TRBD1	TRBV7-9	TRBJ1-4	CASSPETGVAEKLFF	TGTGCCAGCAGCCCCGAGACAGGGGTTGCCGAAAAACTGTTTTTT
many	TRBD1	TRBV29-1	TRBJ1-1	CSVDHRGMNTEAFF	TGCAGCGTTGACCACAGGGGTATGAACACTGAAGCTTTCTTT
few	TRBD1	TRBV7-9	TRBJ2-5	CASSSFHGTGSPETQYF	TGTGCCAGCAGCTCCTTTCACGGGACAGGGTCTCCCGAGACCCAGTACTTC
NA	NA	TRBV24-1	TRBJ1-2	CASTGGQYGYTF	TGTGCCAGCACCGGTGGACAGTATGGCTACACCTTC
NA	NA	TRBV20-1	TRBJ1-5	CSAREVGVSNQPQHF	TGCAGTGCTAGAGAGGTAGGGGTCAGCAATCAGCCCCAGCATTTT
many	NA	TRBV10-3	TRBJ2-7	CAISDIHEQYF	TGTGCCATCAGCGACATCCACGAGCAGTACTTC
NA	NA	TRBV15	TRBJ2-7	CATSRAGEQYF	TGTGCCACCAGCAGAGCGGGCGAGCAGTACTTC
NA	TRBD1	TRBV19	TRBJ1-1	CASSTPGQGRSGAFF	TGTGCCAGTAGTACTCCGGGACAGGGGCGGTCGGGAGCTTTCTTC
once	TRBD1	TRBV12-3/TRBV12-4	TRBJ2-5	CASSFRTGTGKETQYF	TGTGCCAGCAGTTTTCGCACCGGGACAGGCAAAGAGACCCAGTACTTC
few	TRBD1	TRBV7-8	TRBJ1-4	CASSLRPGGTNEKLFF	TGTGCCAGCAGCTTACGACCAGGGGGAACTAATGAAAAACTGTTTTTT
few	NA	TRBV7-8	TRBJ2-2	CASSRLGQTGELFF	TGTGCCAGCAGCCGACTAGGTCAGACCGGGGAGCTGTTTTTT
NA	NA	TRBV7-9	TRBJ2-7	CASSLGPTGTDTQYF	TGTGCCAGCAGCTTGGGTCCAACCGGCACAGATACGCAGTACTTC
NA	NA	TRBV3-1	TRBJ1-5	CASSPSRGRDQPQHF	TGTGCCAGCAGTCCCTCTCGGGGGCGTGATCAGCCCCAGCATTTT
once	NA	TRBV7-2	TRBJ1-3	CASSIEAGDGNTVYF	TGTGCCAGCAGCATAGAAGCTGGGGATGGAAACACCGTATATTTT
NA	NA	TRBV27	TRBJ2-5	CASSLGHDPGETQYF	TGTGCCAGCAGTTTGGGGCACGACCCGGGGGAGACCCAGTACTTC
few	TRBD1	TRBV10-3	TRBJ1-1	CASRRTGAIRNTEAFF	TGTGCCAGCAGGAGGACAGGGGCCATTCGGAACACTGAAGCTTTCTTT
many	NA	TRBV7-2	TRBJ1-4	CASSLLGTVNEKLFF	TGTGCCAGCAGCTTACTGGGGACTGTTAATGAAAAACTGTTTTTT
NA	NA	TRBV15	TRBJ2-7	CATSRIEGAYEQYF	TGTGCCACCAGCAGAATAGAGGGGGCCTACGAGCAGTACTTC